The following is a TCR beta chain sequence with its context. Its specific antigen is unknown. This record belongs to a study of control samples from healthy donors and cancer patients (TCRdb year 2020). The germline V gene encodes CDR1 MNHEY and CDR2 SVGAGI. The junction shows trimming of 6 bases on V and 0 bases on J, plus 9 bases between the germline ends. Measured from the cysteine to the phenylalanine, the CDR3 is 13 residues long. The only DNA kept is the CDR3, 39 bases in frame from the first base. The receptor library was made with the immunoSEQ multiplex PCR assay. This is the immuneACCESS table as TCRdb keeps it, with only in-frame sequences that have V and J called. A part of the clones is gone; compared with another copy, unresolved V genes explain less than half, and the rest is unexplained. The sample's table lists a count of around 190,000 clones. Approximately 2.2% of the sample is taken by the ten largest.

The sequencing sample was made of blood. The receptor chain draws on TRBV6-5 and TRBJ2-7; confidence is insufficient to name the D gene. This clonotype was sampled from a woman aged 25 to 39 in good health. The sequenced DNA: TGTGCCAGCAGCTCCACAAGCTCCTACGAGCAGTACTTC. This yields the protein CASSSTSSYEQYF.